Presented here are 32 T cell receptor beta chains from one specimen sequenced in a study of T-cell memory formation after mild COVID-19. MiXCR was run by TCRdb on the 5' RACE reads, yielding one entry per CDR3 protein. The sample shows about 250,000 distinct CDR3 sequences, 15% of them seen only once. Sequencing was done on a sample of PBMCs or a T cell subset sorted from them (not recorded which). The receptors stem from an adult woman who had mild COVID-19 (a few samples of this study predate the infection). Cell type and time point are not known.

This chain uses TRBV7-2 with TRBJ1-2, with D hard to call. In germline, CDR1 is SGHTA, CDR2 FQGNSA. V was pared by 4 bases and J by 1 base, with 10 bases between. This CDR3 contains 14 residues. For the CDR3, the DNA is TGTGCCAGCAGCTCCCAACAGAATAACTATGGCTACACCTTC. As protein: CASSSQQNNYGYTF.

Only a few counts were recorded for this clonotype. The V gene is TRBV5-1, the J gene TRBJ1-2, with 9 bases lining up with TRBD1. CDR1 and CDR2 from the germline V gene are SGHRS and YFSETQ. The V gene end was trimmed by 4 bases and the J gene end by 4 bases; junction bases not matched to a gene: 8. There are 15 residues in the CDR3. The chain's CDR3 is CASSTGQGPLYGYTF. The CDR3 DNA is TGCGCCAGCAGCACGGGACAGGGCCCCCTCTATGGCTACACCTTC.

This clonotype was counted between two and nine times. The V gene is TRBV9, the J gene TRBJ1-3; D is uncertain. CDR3 size: 16 residues. The germline V and J ends were trimmed by 4 bases and 7 bases, with 21 bases remaining between them. Germline CDR1 SGDLS, CDR2 YYNGEE. CDR3 residues: CASSYTSDSGGNTIYF. CDR3 nucleotide sequence: TGTGCCAGCAGCTACACCTCGGACTCCGGTGGGAACACCATATATTTT.

This clonotype was picked up many times. This chain joins TRBV3-1 and TRBJ1-1, with TRBD1 identical over 7 bases. In germline, CDR1 is LGHDT, CDR2 YNNKEL (reference sequence). CDR3 length: 15 amino acids. Trimming took 4 bases from V and 7 from J; bases not matched to a gene: 12. The CDR3 DNA reads TGTGCCAGCAGCCCCCTTTTAGGGGGCGCGGTTGAAGCTTTCTTT. It is translated as CASSPLLGGAVEAFF.

This chain uses TRBV5-5 with TRBJ2-7; tentatively, D is TRBD1 (6 bases). The V gene's germline CDR1 is SGHKS and CDR2 YYEKEE (reference sequence). V lost 2 bases and J 2 bases, leaving 17 bases between the germline ends. The CDR3 totals 16 residues. For the CDR3, the DNA is TGTGCCAGCAGCTTAACGGACAGTGGACTTGCCTACGAGCAGTACTTC. Its translation is CASSLTDSGLAYEQYF.

The sample holds a few counts of this clonotype. The V gene is TRBV12-3 or TRBV12-4, the J gene TRBJ2-3; TRBD1 aligns across 7 bases. V lost 4 bases, J lost 4 bases, and 8 bases stayed unmatched. The CDR3 spans 15 residues. The CDR3 DNA is TGTGCCAGCAGTTCGGGACAGCCTGGCCCAGATACGCAGTATTTT. Encoded protein: CASSSGQPGPDTQYF.

The rearrangement uses TRBV18 and TRBJ2-1; tentatively, D is TRBD2 (5 bases). V was trimmed by 3 bases and J by 10 bases, leaving 19 bases between them. The CDR3 is made up of 15 amino acids. CDR1 and CDR2 from the germline V gene are KGHSH and LQKENI. The chain's CDR3 is CASSPPAAPGLEQFF. The CDR3 DNA follows: TGTGCCAGCTCACCTCCCGCGGCCCCGGGATTAGAGCAGTTCTTC.

This clonotype was observed a few times. The chain uses TRBV18 and TRBJ2-5, with TRBD1 matching over 7 bases. Germline CDR1 and CDR2: KGHSH and LQKENI. With V trimmed by 4 bases and J by 4 bases, 9 bases remained unmatched. This CDR3 spans 15 amino acids. CDR3 sequence (DNA): TGTGCCAGCTCACTGGAGACAGGGAGTCTAGAGACCCAGTACTTC. It codes for CASSLETGSLETQYF.

This clonotype was seen more than once but under ten times. The chain couples TRBV7-3 to TRBJ1-1; D is undetermined. Germline assignment: CDR1 SGHTA and CDR2 FQGTGA. The CDR3 spans 14 residues. V was shortened by 5 bases and J by 5 bases, with 15 bases between the two germline ends. In DNA, the CDR3 is TGTGCCAGCAGCCCCGCGGGGTCGGGGACTGAAGCTTTCTTT. Its protein product is CASSPAGSGTEAFF. The complete variable domain, with remaining parts taken from reference TRBV7-3 and TRBJ1-1, reads GAGVSQTPSNKVTEKGKYVELRCDPISGHTALYWYRQSLGQGPEFLIYFQGTGAADDSGLPNDRFFAVRPEGSVSTLKIQRTERGDSAVYLCASSPAGSGTEAFFGQGTRLTVV.

This chain connects TRBV2 to TRBJ2-7; 7 bases agree with TRBD1. This CDR3 has 12 residues. Germline values: CDR1 SNHLY, CDR2 FYNNEI. Trimming took 8 bases from V and 2 from J; bases not matched to a gene: 3. CDR3 in DNA: TGTGCCAGCTGGGACAGAGCCTACGAGCAGTACTTC. Protein product: CASWDRAYEQYF.

The chain joins TRBV5-1 to TRBJ2-3; 8 bases agree with TRBD2. The CDR3 is 16 amino acids. Germline values: CDR1 SGHRS, CDR2 YFSETQ. Unmatched junction bases numbered 8, after V lost 0 bases and J lost 5 bases. This CDR3 reads CASSLVVAGSGDTQYF. CDR3 nucleotides: TGCGCCAGCAGCTTGGTAGTAGCGGGATCAGGAGATACGCAGTATTTT.

The chain combines TRBV5-1 with TRBJ2-2; a possible D gene is TRBD1 (5 bases). V lost 7 bases to trimming and J lost 1 base, with 8 bases between them. The CDR3 is 13 residues long. Germline V lookup: CDR1 SGHRS, CDR2 YFSETQ. The CDR3 region has the DNA TGCGCCAGCCATGGACAGAACACCGGGGAGCTGTTTTTT. This translates into CASHGQNTGELFF.

This clonotype was recorded a few times. The CDR3 here is CASSLASLPRNEKLFF. The CDR3 DNA reads TGTGCCAGCAGCTTAGCTTCCTTACCGAGGAATGAAAAACTGTTTTTT. The rearrangement uses TRBV7-9 and TRBJ1-4; D is undetermined. V was pared by 0 bases and J by 5 bases, with 13 bases between. CDR3 length: 16 residues. The V gene's germline CDR1 is SEHNR and CDR2 FQNEAQ (reference sequence).

The chain combines TRBV7-2 with TRBJ1-5; D gene ambiguous. Germline loops: CDR1 SGHTA, CDR2 FQGNSA. This CDR3 is 13 amino acids long. Trimming stripped 5 bases from V and 0 bases from J, with 5 bases between. This CDR3 reads CASSRHSNQPQHF. The CDR3 DNA sequence: TGTGCCAGCAGCAGACATAGCAATCAGCCCCAGCATTTT.

This clonotype showed up just a few times. V usage is TRBV21-1 and J usage is TRBJ1-1. TRBV21-1 corresponds to a pseudogene. The CDR3 consists of 16 residues. CDR3 sequence (DNA): TGTGCCAGCAGCAAATTCGGCATAGCCATGAACACTGAAGCTTTCTTT. Translating it yields CASSKFGIAMNTEAFF.

This clonotype was recorded at least ten times. The chain uses TRBV7-2 and TRBJ2-1, with 11 bases fitting TRBD1. V lost 6 bases and J lost 10; bases outside the gene matches: 8. Germline lookup yields CDR1 SGHTA and CDR2 FQGNSA. This CDR3 is 14 amino acids long. CDR3: CASRLGQGVGEQFF. The CDR3 region has the DNA TGTGCCAGCAGGTTGGGACAGGGGGTTGGGGAGCAGTTCTTC.

The chain combines TRBV20-1 with TRBJ2-2, with D possibly being TRBD2 (6 bases). V lost 6 bases and J lost 0, with 14 bases in between. CDR3 length: 15 residues. Germline CDR1 reads DFQATT; CDR2 reads SNEGSKA (reference sequence). CDR3 sequence (DNA): TGCAGTGCCCGAGCCCGACTAGCGAACACCGGGGAGCTGTTTTTT. It is translated as CSARARLANTGELFF.

The genes are TRBV29-1 and TRBJ2-1; D not certain. The V end was cut by 5 bases, the J end by 7 bases, with 12 bases between. The CDR3 covers 12 residues. Per the germline V gene, CDR1 is SQVTM and CDR2 is ANQGSEA. The CDR3 region is CSVYEVANEQFF. The CDR3 DNA reads as TGCAGCGTTTACGAAGTGGCTAATGAGCAGTTCTTC.

This clonotype has a handful of counts. J is TRBJ2-1 and V is TRBV24-1, with TRBD2 matching over 11 bases. CDR3 length: 14 amino acids. The V gene's germline CDR1 is KGHDR and CDR2 SFDVKD. V was pared by 9 bases and J by 4 bases, with 4 bases of the junction left unmatched. CDR3 amino acids: CATQRTSGYNEQFF. CDR3 coding DNA: TGTGCCACCCAAAGGACTAGCGGGTACAATGAGCAGTTCTTC.

This clonotype has only a few counts. The CDR3 sequence is CASSLRWTGGSSGANVLTF. The CDR3 DNA follows: TGTGCCAGCAGCTTGAGATGGACAGGGGGCAGCTCTGGGGCCAACGTCCTGACTTTC. V is TRBV7-9 and J is TRBJ2-6; 11 bases match TRBD1. The CDR3 totals 19 residues. Germline CDR1 is SEHNR and CDR2 is FQNEAQ (reference sequence). Losses at the gene ends were 3 bases for V and 0 bases for J; bases not matched to a gene: 7. Based on the CDR3 plus reference TRBV7-9 and TRBJ2-6, the full variable domain is DTGVSQNPRHKITKRGQNVTFRCDPISEHNRLYWYRQTLGQGPEFLTYFQNEAQLEKSRLLSDRFSAERPKGSFSTLEIQRTEQGDSAMYLCASSLRWTGGSSGANVLTFGAGSRLTVL.

The J gene is TRBJ2-1, the V gene TRBV5-6, with a weak D call TRBD2 (6 bases). From germline, CDR1 is SGHDT and CDR2 YYEEEE. The CDR3 consists of 15 residues. Trimming took off 4 bases at V and 2 bases at J, with 13 bases between the two ends. This chain's CDR3 is CASSHGLITYNEQFF. The CDR3 DNA is TGTGCCAGCAGCCATGGACTAATAACCTACAATGAGCAGTTCTTC.

This clonotype has more than one count but fewer than ten. The gene calls are TRBV12-3 or TRBV12-4 and TRBJ1-5; no clear D. This CDR3 is 14 amino acids long. V was clipped by 4 bases and J by 4 bases, with 11 bases between them. The CDR3 spells CASSSMDRNQPQHF. CDR3 bases: TGTGCCAGCAGTTCCATGGACCGAAATCAGCCCCAGCATTTT.

The chain recombines TRBV9 with TRBJ1-4, with D hard to call. V lost 4 bases and J 0 bases, leaving 10 bases between the germline ends. Germline V CDR1 and CDR2: SGDLS, YYNGEE. CDR3 length: 15 amino acids. CDR3 in DNA: TGTGCCAGCAGCCCCCGACAATCAACTAATGAAAAACTGTTTTTT. Its protein product is CASSPRQSTNEKLFF. Supplemented by reference TRBV9 and TRBJ1-4, the full variable domain reads DSGVTQTPKHLITATGQRVTLRCSPRSGDLSVYWYQQSLDQGLQFLIQYYNGEERAKGNILERFSAQQFPDLHSELNLSSLELGDSALYFCASSPRQSTNEKLFFGSGTQLSVL.

This clonotype appeared a few times. The chain carries TRBV7-9 and TRBJ1-5; 7 nucleotides align to TRBD1. Germline CDR1 is SEHNR and CDR2 is FQNEAQ (reference sequence). The CDR3 spans 15 residues. The trim removed 4 bases at V and 3 bases at J, leaving 6 bases unmatched. The CDR3 DNA reads as TGTGCCAGCAGCTACGGGACAGCCCACAATCAGCCCCAGCATTTT. Amino acid sequence: CASSYGTAHNQPQHF.

This clonotype came up a few times. The gene calls are TRBV24-1 and TRBJ2-2, with 7 bases lining up with TRBD2. V lost 4 bases and J lost 8; bases outside the gene matches: 18. The germline gives CDR1 KGHDR, CDR2 SFDVKD. The CDR3 is made up of 18 amino acids. This chain's CDR3 is CATSEVARGSPARGELFF. The CDR3 DNA sequence: TGTGCCACCAGTGAGGTTGCGCGGGGGAGCCCCGCGCGAGGGGAGCTGTTTTTT.

This clonotype came up a few times. The chain uses TRBV5-1 and TRBJ2-3, with a possible D match to TRBD1 (6 bases). The CDR3 contains 15 residues. V lost 2 bases and J 2 bases, leaving 12 bases between the germline ends. Germline V lookup: CDR1 SGHRS, CDR2 YFSETQ. CDR3 nucleotide sequence: TGCGCCAGCAGCTTTCGTGGGGGCGTCACAGATACGCAGTATTTT. The encoded protein is CASSFRGGVTDTQYF.

For the CDR3, the DNA is TGTGCCAGCAGCTTAGGAGGGTGGGGTGAGCAGTTCTTC. It is translated as CASSLGGWGEQFF. The chain uses TRBV7-9 and TRBJ2-1, with D possibly TRBD2 on 5 matching bases. CDR3 length equals 13 residues. The V gene's germline CDR1 is SEHNR and CDR2 FQNEAQ (reference sequence). V lost 1 base to trimming and J lost 9 bases, with 10 bases between them.

The chain is built from TRBV5-4 and TRBJ2-3; 7 bases map to TRBD1. This CDR3 spans 15 amino acids. J was trimmed by 10 bases and V by 4 bases; bases with no gene match: 15. The V gene's germline CDR1 is SGHNT and CDR2 YYREEE (reference sequence). The CDR3 DNA reads as TGTGCCAGCAGCCCACAGGGGACCGGCGGTAGGTCGCAGTATTTT. Encoded protein: CASSPQGTGGRSQYF. Complete variable domain (other parts from reference TRBV5-4 and TRBJ2-3): ETGVTQSPTHLIKTRGQQVTLRCSSQSGHNTVSWYQQALGQGPQFIFQYYREEENGRGNFPPRFSGLQFPNYSSELNVNALELDDSALYLCASSPQGTGGRSQYFGPGTRLTVL.

There are many counts of this clonotype. The chain combines TRBV29-1 with TRBJ1-2; 11 nucleotides match TRBD1. The CDR3 has 14 amino acids. Looked up from germline, CDR1 is SQVTM and CDR2 is ANQGSEA. Trimming at V came to 2 bases and at J to 7 bases, leaving 6 bases not matched to a gene. CDR3 region: CSVEKGQGVGGYTF. The DNA for the CDR3 is TGCAGCGTTGAAAAGGGACAGGGGGTGGGTGGCTACACCTTC.

This chain uses TRBV20-1 with TRBJ2-7; 8 bases are shared with TRBD1. CDR1 DFQATT and CDR2 SNEGSKA come from the germline V gene (reference sequence). V lost 6 bases, J lost 0 bases, and 13 bases stayed unmatched. This CDR3 is 16 amino acids long. In DNA, the CDR3 is TGCAGTGCCAACCCTCCGGGACAGGTCAGCTCCTACGAGCAGTACTTC. Encoded protein: CSANPPGQVSSYEQYF.

This clonotype was observed a few times. The rearrangement joins TRBV19 to TRBJ1-1; D gene ambiguous. The CDR3 runs to 14 residues. Germline V CDR1 and CDR2: LNHDA, SQIVND (reference sequence). V lost 5 bases and J lost 1, with 11 bases in between. This CDR3 is CASSREQSNTEAFF. DNA of the CDR3: TGTGCCAGTAGTCGGGAACAGTCGAACACTGAAGCTTTCTTT.

This clonotype was seen a few times. V is TRBV6-2 or TRBV6-3 and J is TRBJ2-7; 11 positions agree with TRBD2. The germline gives CDR1 MNHEY, CDR2 SVGEGT. The CDR3 loop spans 14 amino acids. With V trimmed by 8 bases and J by 1 base, 4 bases remained unmatched. The CDR3 region is CASVGTSGSYEQYF. CDR3 nucleotides: TGTGCCAGCGTAGGGACTAGCGGATCCTACGAGCAGTACTTC.